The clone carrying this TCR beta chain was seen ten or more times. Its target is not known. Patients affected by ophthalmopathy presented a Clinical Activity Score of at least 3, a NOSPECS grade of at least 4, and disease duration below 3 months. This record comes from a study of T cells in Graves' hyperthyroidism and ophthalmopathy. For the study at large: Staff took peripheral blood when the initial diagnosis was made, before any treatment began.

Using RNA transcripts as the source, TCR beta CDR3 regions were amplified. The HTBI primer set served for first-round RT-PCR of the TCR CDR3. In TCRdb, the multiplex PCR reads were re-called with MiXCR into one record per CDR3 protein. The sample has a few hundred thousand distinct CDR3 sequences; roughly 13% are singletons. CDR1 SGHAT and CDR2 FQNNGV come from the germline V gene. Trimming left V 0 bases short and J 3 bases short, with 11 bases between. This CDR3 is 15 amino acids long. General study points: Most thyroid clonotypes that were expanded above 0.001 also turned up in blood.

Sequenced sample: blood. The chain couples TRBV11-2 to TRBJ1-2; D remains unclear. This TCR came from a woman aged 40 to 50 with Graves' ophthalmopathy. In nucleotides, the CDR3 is TGTGCCAGCAGCTTAGATTCGGGCGGATACTATGGCTACACCTTC. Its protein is CASSLDSGGYYGYTF.